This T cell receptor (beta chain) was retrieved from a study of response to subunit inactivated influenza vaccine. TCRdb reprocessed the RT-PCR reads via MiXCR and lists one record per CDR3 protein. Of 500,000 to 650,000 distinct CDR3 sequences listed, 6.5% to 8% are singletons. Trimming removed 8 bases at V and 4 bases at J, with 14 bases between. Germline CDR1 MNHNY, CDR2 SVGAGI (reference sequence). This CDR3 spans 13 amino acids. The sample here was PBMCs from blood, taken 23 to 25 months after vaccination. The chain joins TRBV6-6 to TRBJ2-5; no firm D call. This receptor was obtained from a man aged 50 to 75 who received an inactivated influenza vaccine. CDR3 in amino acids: CASGDRVPETQYF. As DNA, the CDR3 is TGTGCCAGCGGTGACCGGGTCCCAGAGACCCAGTACTTC.